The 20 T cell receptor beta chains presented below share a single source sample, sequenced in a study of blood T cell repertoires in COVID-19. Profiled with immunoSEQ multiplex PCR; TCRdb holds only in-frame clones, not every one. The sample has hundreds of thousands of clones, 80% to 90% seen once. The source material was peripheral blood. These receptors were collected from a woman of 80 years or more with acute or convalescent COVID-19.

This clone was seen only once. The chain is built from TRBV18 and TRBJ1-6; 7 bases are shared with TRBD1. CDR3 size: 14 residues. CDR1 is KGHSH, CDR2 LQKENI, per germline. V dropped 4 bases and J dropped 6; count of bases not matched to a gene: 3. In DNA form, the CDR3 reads TGTGCCAGCTCACAAGGACAGGTTAATTCACCCCTCCACTTT. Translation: CASSQGQVNSPLHF. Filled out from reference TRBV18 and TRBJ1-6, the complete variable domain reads NAGVMQNPRHLVRRRGQEARLRCSPMKGHSHVYWYRQLPEEGLKFMVYLQKENIIDESGMPKERFSAEFPKEGPSILRIQQVVRGDSAAYFCASSQGQVNSPLHFGNGTRLTVT.

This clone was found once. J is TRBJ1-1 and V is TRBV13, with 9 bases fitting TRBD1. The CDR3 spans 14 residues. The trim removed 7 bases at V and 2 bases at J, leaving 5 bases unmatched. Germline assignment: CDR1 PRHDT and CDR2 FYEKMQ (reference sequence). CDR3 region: CASNYRGRNTEAFF. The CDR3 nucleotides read TGTGCCAGCAACTACAGGGGGCGTAACACTGAAGCTTTCTTT.

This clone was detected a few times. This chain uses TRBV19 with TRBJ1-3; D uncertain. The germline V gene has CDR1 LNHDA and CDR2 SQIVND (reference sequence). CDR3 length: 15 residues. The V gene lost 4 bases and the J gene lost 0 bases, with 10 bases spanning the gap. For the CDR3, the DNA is TGTGCCAGTAGTACCACCTCGCGCTCTGGAAACACCATATATTTT. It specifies CASSTTSRSGNTIYF.

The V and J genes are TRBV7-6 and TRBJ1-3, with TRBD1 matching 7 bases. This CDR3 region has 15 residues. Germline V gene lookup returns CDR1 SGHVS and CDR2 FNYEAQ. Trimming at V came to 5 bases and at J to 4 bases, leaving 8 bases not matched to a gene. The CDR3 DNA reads TGTGCCAGCAGCCCTACAGGGGCAGGAGGAAACACCATATATTTT. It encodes CASSPTGAGGNTIYF. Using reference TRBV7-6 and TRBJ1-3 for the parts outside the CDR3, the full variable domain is GAGVSQSPRYKVTKRGQDVALRCDPISGHVSLYWYRQALGQGPEFLTYFNYEAQQDKSGLPNDRFSAERPEGSISTLTIQRTEQRDSAMYRCASSPTGAGGNTIYFGEGSWLTVV.

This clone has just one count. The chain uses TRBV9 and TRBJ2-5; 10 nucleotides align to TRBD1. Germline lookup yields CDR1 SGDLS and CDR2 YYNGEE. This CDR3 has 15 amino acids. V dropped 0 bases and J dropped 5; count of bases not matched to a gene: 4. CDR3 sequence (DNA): TGTGCCAGCAGCGTAGGACAGGGGGCGCTTGAGACCCAGTACTTC. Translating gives CASSVGQGALETQYF.

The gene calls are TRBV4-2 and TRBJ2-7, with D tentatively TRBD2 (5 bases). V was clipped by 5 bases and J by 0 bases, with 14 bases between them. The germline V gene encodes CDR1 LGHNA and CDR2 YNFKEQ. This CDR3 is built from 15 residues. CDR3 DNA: TGTGCCAGCAGCGTTCGGGGTTCGAGCTCCTACGAGCAGTACTTC. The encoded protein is CASSVRGSSSYEQYF.

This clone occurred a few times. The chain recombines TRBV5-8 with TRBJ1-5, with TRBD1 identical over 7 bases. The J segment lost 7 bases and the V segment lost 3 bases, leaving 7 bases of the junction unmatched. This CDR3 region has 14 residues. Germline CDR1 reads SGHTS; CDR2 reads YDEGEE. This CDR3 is CASSSVRGPQPQHF. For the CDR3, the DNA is TGTGCCAGCAGCTCCGTTAGGGGGCCGCAGCCCCAGCATTTT.

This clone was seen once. DNA of the CDR3: TGTGCCAGCAGTGAATTACAGACAACTAATGAAAAACTGTTTTTT. Translating it yields CASSELQTTNEKLFF. This sequence joins TRBV25-1 and TRBJ1-4; D is ambiguous. The CDR3 totals 15 residues. Germline V gene data show CDR1 as MGHDK and CDR2 as SYGVNS. V lost 1 base and J lost 0, with 6 bases in between.

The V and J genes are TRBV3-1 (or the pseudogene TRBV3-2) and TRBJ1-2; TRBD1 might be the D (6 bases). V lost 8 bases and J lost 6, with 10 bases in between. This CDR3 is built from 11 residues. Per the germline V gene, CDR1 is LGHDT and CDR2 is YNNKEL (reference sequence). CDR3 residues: CASGWDNGYTF. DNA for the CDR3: TGTGCCAGCGGGTGGGACAATGGCTACACCTTC.

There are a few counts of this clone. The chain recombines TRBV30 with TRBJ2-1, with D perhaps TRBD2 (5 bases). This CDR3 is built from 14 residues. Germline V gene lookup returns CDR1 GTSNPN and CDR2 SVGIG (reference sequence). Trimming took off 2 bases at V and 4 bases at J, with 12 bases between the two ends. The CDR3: CAWSPGGQYNEQFF. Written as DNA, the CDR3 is TGTGCCTGGAGTCCAGGAGGCCAGTACAATGAGCAGTTCTTC.

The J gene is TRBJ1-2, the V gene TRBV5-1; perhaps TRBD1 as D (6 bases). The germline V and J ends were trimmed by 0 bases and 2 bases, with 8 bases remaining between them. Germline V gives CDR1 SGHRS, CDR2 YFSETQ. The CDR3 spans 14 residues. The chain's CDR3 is CASSLGDNNYGYTF. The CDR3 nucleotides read TGCGCCAGCAGCTTGGGGGACAACAACTATGGCTACACCTTC.

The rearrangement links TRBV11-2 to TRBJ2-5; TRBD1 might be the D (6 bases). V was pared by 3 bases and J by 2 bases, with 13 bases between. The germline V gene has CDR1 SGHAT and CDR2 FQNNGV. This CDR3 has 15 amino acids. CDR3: CASSFDGQSQETQYF. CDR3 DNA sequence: TGTGCCAGCAGCTTTGACGGACAGTCACAAGAGACCCAGTACTTC.

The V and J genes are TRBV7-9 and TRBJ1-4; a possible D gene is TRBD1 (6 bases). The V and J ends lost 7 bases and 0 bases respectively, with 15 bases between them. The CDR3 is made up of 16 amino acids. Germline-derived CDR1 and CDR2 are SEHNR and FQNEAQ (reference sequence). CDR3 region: CASTRRGAATNEKLFF. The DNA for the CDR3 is TGTGCCAGCACTAGACGGGGGGCTGCAACTAATGAAAAACTGTTTTTT.

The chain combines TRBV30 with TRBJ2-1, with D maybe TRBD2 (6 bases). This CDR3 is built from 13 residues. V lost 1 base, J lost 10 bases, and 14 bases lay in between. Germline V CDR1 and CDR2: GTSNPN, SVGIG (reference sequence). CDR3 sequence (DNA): TGTGCCTGGAGTGAAATGACCGGAGGGGAGCAGTTCTTC. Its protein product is CAWSEMTGGEQFF.

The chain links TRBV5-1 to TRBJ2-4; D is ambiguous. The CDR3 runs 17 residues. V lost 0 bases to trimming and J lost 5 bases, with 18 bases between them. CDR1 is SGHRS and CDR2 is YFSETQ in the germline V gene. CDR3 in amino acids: CASSLVSDLLSQNIQYF. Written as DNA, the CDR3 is TGCGCCAGCAGCTTGGTGTCTGACTTACTATCGCAAAACATTCAGTACTTC.

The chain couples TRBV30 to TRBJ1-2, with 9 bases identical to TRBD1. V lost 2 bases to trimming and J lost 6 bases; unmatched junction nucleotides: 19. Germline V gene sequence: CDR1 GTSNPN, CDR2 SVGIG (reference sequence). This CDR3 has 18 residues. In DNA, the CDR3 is TGTGCCTGGAGTATAATTGGAGTGGGACAGGGAGGGCCTAATGGCTACACCTTC. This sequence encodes CAWSIIGVGQGGPNGYTF.

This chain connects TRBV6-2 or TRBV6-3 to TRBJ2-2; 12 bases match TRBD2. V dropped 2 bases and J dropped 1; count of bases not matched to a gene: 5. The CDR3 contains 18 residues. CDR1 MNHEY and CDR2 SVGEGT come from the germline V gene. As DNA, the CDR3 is TGTGCCAGCAGTTACCTAGCGGGAGGGGGAGTGAACACCGGGGAGCTGTTTTTT. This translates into CASSYLAGGGVNTGELFF.

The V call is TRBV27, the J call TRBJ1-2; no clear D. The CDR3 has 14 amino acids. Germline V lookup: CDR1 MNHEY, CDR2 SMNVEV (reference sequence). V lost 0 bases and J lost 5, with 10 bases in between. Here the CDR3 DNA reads TGTGCCAGCAGTTTATCGAGCCGTTATTATGGCTACACCTTC. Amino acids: CASSLSSRYYGYTF.

CDR3 bases: TGTGCCAGCAGCTTTGACGCAGGGACCGGGGAGCTGTTTTTT. This sequence encodes CASSFDAGTGELFF. The genes are TRBV7-2 and TRBJ2-2, with D possibly matching TRBD1 (5 bases). CDR3 length: 14 amino acids. The V end lost 3 bases, the J end lost 5 bases, and 10 bases lay between the germline ends. Germline loops: CDR1 SGHTA, CDR2 FQGNSA.

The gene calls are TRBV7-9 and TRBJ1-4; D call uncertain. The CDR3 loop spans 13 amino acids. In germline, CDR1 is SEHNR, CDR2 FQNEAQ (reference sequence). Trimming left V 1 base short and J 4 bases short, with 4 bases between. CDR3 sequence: CASSLDNNEKLFF. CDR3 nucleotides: TGTGCCAGCAGCTTAGATAATAATGAAAAACTGTTTTTT.